This is a list of T cell receptor beta chains from one sample in a study of cytomegalovirus exposure and HLA in healthy donors. Data came from immunoSEQ multiplex PCR; TCRdb stores just in-frame clones and leaves some out. The sample has about 150,000 clones; roughly 83% are singletons. The sample comprised PBMCs. These receptor sequences come from a man aged 40-50 years in good health and CMV-seronegative. Each CDR3 is given with its conserved first and last residue. The order of the fields is V gene, D gene, J gene, clone size, CDR3 DNA, CDR3 protein. D genes are given only for firm matches. For some rows the clone size is stated as once, few or many, or as a class when expanded; others skip it.

V gene: TRBV27
D gene: .
J gene: TRBJ1-6
clone size: .
CDR3 DNA: TGTGCCAGCCGGTTGGCGGGATATAATTCACCCCTCCACTTT
CDR3 protein: CASRLAGYNSPLHF

V gene: TRBV6-4
D gene: .
J gene: TRBJ2-2
clone size: .
CDR3 DNA: TGTGCCAGCAGTGACTCGCCGGGTTCCGGGGAGCTGTTTTTT
CDR3 protein: CASSDSPGSGELFF

V gene: TRBV5-6
D gene: TRBD1
J gene: TRBJ1-2
clone size: .
CDR3 DNA: TGTGCCAGCAGCCCAACGGGACAGGAGTTCTATGGCTACACCTTC
CDR3 protein: CASSPTGQEFYGYTF

V gene: TRBV28
D gene: .
J gene: TRBJ1-5
clone size: .
CDR3 DNA: TGTGCCAGCAGTTTGGGGGGGGAGCAGCCCCAGCATTTT
CDR3 protein: CASSLGGEQPQHF

V gene: TRBV4-2
D gene: TRBD1
J gene: TRBJ2-1
clone size: .
CDR3 DNA: TGTGCCAGCAGCGCCAGACAGGGGCCGGGGAATGAGCAGTTCTTC
CDR3 protein: CASSARQGPGNEQFF

V gene: TRBV4-3
D gene: TRBD1
J gene: TRBJ2-5
clone size: .
CDR3 DNA: TGCGCCAGTAGCCAAGACCGGGGACAGCAGCGGTACTTC
CDR3 protein: CASSQDRGQQRYF

V gene: TRBV6-5
D gene: .
J gene: TRBJ1-5
clone size: few
CDR3 DNA: TGTGCCAGCAGGGAAGGGGTAGATCAGCCCCAGCATTTT
CDR3 protein: CASREGVDQPQHF

V gene: TRBV19
D gene: .
J gene: TRBJ1-2
clone size: .
CDR3 DNA: TGTGCCAGTAGTATAGATAACGGAGTAAGGGGCTACACCTTC
CDR3 protein: CASSIDNGVRGYTF

V gene: TRBV2
D gene: TRBD1
J gene: TRBJ1-5
clone size: .
CDR3 DNA: TGTGCCAGCAGCCCGGACAGGGATCAGCCCCAGCATTTT
CDR3 protein: CASSPDRDQPQHF

V gene: TRBV11-2
D gene: TRBD1
J gene: TRBJ2-1
clone size: .
CDR3 DNA: TGTGCCAGCAGCTTGGACAGGGGCAATGAGCAGTTCTTC
CDR3 protein: CASSLDRGNEQFF

V gene: TRBV2
D gene: TRBD1
J gene: TRBJ2-7
clone size: .
CDR3 DNA: TGTGCCAGCAGTGATCCAACAGGGGATTACGAGCAGTACTTC
CDR3 protein: CASSDPTGDYEQYF

V gene: TRBV7-9
D gene: TRBD2
J gene: TRBJ2-3
clone size: .
CDR3 DNA: TGTGCCAGCAGCTTACTAAGGGGACTAGCGGGGGGAACGCAGTATTTT
CDR3 protein: CASSLLRGLAGGTQYF

V gene: TRBV4-1
D gene: .
J gene: TRBJ1-5
clone size: .
CDR3 DNA: TGCGCCAGCAGCCCCACGACAGTAAGACAGCCCCAGCATTTT
CDR3 protein: CASSPTTVRQPQHF

V gene: TRBV19
D gene: TRBD1
J gene: TRBJ1-2
clone size: .
CDR3 DNA: TGTGCCAGTAGCAGCCGGACAGGGAACTCTCCTACCTATGGCTACACCTTC
CDR3 protein: CASSSRTGNSPTYGYTF

V gene: TRBV29-1
D gene: .
J gene: TRBJ2-7
clone size: .
CDR3 DNA: TGCAGCGCCGCTGGCGCAGGGTCGTCCTACGAGCAGTACTTC
CDR3 protein: CSAAGAGSSYEQYF

V gene: TRBV6-5
D gene: .
J gene: TRBJ2-1
clone size: .
CDR3 DNA: TGTGCCAGCAGTTCCGTGGGGAGCTCCTACAATGAGCAGTTCTTC
CDR3 protein: CASSSVGSSYNEQFF

V gene: TRBV2
D gene: TRBD1
J gene: TRBJ1-6
clone size: .
CDR3 DNA: TGTGCCAGCGGACAGGACATGAATTCACCCCTCCACTTT
CDR3 protein: CASGQDMNSPLHF

V gene: TRBV9
D gene: TRBD2
J gene: TRBJ2-1
clone size: .
CDR3 DNA: TGTGCCAGCAGCTTAGCGGGAGGGCCAATCTACAATGAGCAGTTCTTC
CDR3 protein: CASSLAGGPIYNEQFF

V gene: TRBV9
D gene: .
J gene: TRBJ2-5
clone size: .
CDR3 DNA: TGTGCCAGCAGCTCGGACTATAAGACCCAGTACTTC
CDR3 protein: CASSSDYKTQYF

V gene: TRBV27
D gene: TRBD2
J gene: TRBJ2-2
clone size: .
CDR3 DNA: TGTGCCAGCAGTTGGCCTCTAGCGGGGGGGGGCACCGGGGAGCTGTTTTTT
CDR3 protein: CASSWPLAGGGTGELFF

V gene: TRBV6-5
D gene: .
J gene: TRBJ1-1
clone size: once
CDR3 DNA: TGTGCCAGCAGTTACCCCGGAGGGAACACTGAAGCTTTCTTT
CDR3 protein: CASSYPGGNTEAFF

V gene: TRBV4-3
D gene: .
J gene: TRBJ1-3
clone size: .
CDR3 DNA: TGCGCCAGCAGCCAAGCGGGTTTCGGAAACACCATATATTTT
CDR3 protein: CASSQAGFGNTIYF

V gene: TRBV19
D gene: .
J gene: TRBJ2-3
clone size: few
CDR3 DNA: TGTGCCAGTAGTAATGAGGAAAGCACAGATACGCAGTATTTT
CDR3 protein: CASSNEESTDTQYF

V gene: TRBV28
D gene: .
J gene: TRBJ2-7
clone size: .
CDR3 DNA: TGTGCCAGCAGTTTATTGTCCCTGATAGGGGTACACTACGAGCAGTACTTC
CDR3 protein: CASSLLSLIGVHYEQYF

V gene: TRBV15
D gene: TRBD1
J gene: TRBJ2-7
clone size: .
CDR3 DNA: TGTGCCACCGGCAGAGATTACGGACAGGCGATGGGGGAGCAGTACTTC
CDR3 protein: CATGRDYGQAMGEQYF

V gene: TRBV5-1
D gene: .
J gene: TRBJ2-3
clone size: .
CDR3 DNA: TGCGCCAGCACCCTTACTCGGGGGTCGACAGATACGCAGTATTTT
CDR3 protein: CASTLTRGSTDTQYF

V gene: TRBV5-1
D gene: TRBD1
J gene: TRBJ2-1
clone size: .
CDR3 DNA: TGCGCCAGCAGCGGGACAGGGGCGGACTCCTACAATGAGCAGTTCTTC
CDR3 protein: CASSGTGADSYNEQFF

V gene: TRBV27
D gene: TRBD1
J gene: TRBJ1-2
clone size: .
CDR3 DNA: TGTGCCAGCTCTCCGGACAGGGTGACCTATGGCTACACCTTC
CDR3 protein: CASSPDRVTYGYTF

V gene: TRBV7-2
D gene: .
J gene: TRBJ2-7
clone size: .
CDR3 DNA: TGTGCCAGCAGCTTAGACGGGAGCGGGTGGCTCGAGCAGTACTTC
CDR3 protein: CASSLDGSGWLEQYF

V gene: TRBV5-1
D gene: .
J gene: TRBJ1-3
clone size: .
CDR3 DNA: TGCGCCAGCAGCTCAGACAGCTCTGGAAACACCATATATTTT
CDR3 protein: CASSSDSSGNTIYF

V gene: TRBV14
D gene: TRBD1
J gene: TRBJ2-5
clone size: .
CDR3 DNA: TGTGCCAGCAGCAAAGGACAGGGAATGGTGGAGACCCAGTACTTC
CDR3 protein: CASSKGQGMVETQYF

V gene: TRBV6-5
D gene: TRBD1
J gene: TRBJ1-1
clone size: .
CDR3 DNA: TGTGCCAGCAGCTTATACCGACAGGGGCCGTGGCAAGCTTTCTTT
CDR3 protein: CASSLYRQGPWQAFF

V gene: TRBV7-6
D gene: TRBD1
J gene: TRBJ1-6
clone size: few
CDR3 DNA: TGTGCCAGCACCATCGACAGGGGCGGTTCACCCCTCCACTTT
CDR3 protein: CASTIDRGGSPLHF

V gene: TRBV15
D gene: TRBD1
J gene: TRBJ2-5
clone size: .
CDR3 DNA: TGTGCCACCAGCACCAGGACAGGCCAAGAGACCCAGTACTTC
CDR3 protein: CATSTRTGQETQYF

V gene: TRBV29-1
D gene: .
J gene: TRBJ1-2
clone size: .
CDR3 DNA: TGCAGCGTTGAGGCAGGAGGGCCCTATGGCTACACCTTC
CDR3 protein: CSVEAGGPYGYTF

V gene: TRBV6-6
D gene: TRBD1
J gene: TRBJ2-7
clone size: .
CDR3 DNA: TGTGCCAGCAGCCAGGACAGGGGGTCATACGAGCAGTACTTC
CDR3 protein: CASSQDRGSYEQYF

V gene: TRBV11-3
D gene: .
J gene: TRBJ2-3
clone size: .
CDR3 DNA: TGTGCCAGCAGCTTAGAGTCGAAGCGGAGCACAGATACGCAGTATTTT
CDR3 protein: CASSLESKRSTDTQYF

V gene: TRBV18
D gene: .
J gene: TRBJ2-3
clone size: .
CDR3 DNA: TGTGCCAGCTCACCCCTCCCTCGCGGGCTGAGCACAGATACGCAGTATTTT
CDR3 protein: CASSPLPRGLSTDTQYF

V gene: TRBV2
D gene: .
J gene: TRBJ1-5
clone size: .
CDR3 DNA: TGTGCCAGCAGTGAGGCCAGGGGCTTTCAGCCCCAGCATTTT
CDR3 protein: CASSEARGFQPQHF

V gene: TRBV27
D gene: TRBD2
J gene: TRBJ2-7
clone size: .
CDR3 DNA: TGTGCCAGCAGTCCCAGACTAGCGGGAGCCTACGAGCAGTACTTC
CDR3 protein: CASSPRLAGAYEQYF

V gene: TRBV7-3
D gene: TRBD2
J gene: TRBJ2-5
clone size: .
CDR3 DNA: TGTGCCAATAAATATCCGGGAGGGCCTGGGGAGACCCAGTACTTC
CDR3 protein: CANKYPGGPGETQYF

V gene: TRBV28
D gene: .
J gene: TRBJ2-3
clone size: few
CDR3 DNA: TGTGCCAACCCATCGGGGGTTTCAGATACGCAGTATTTT
CDR3 protein: CANPSGVSDTQYF

V gene: TRBV29-1
D gene: TRBD1
J gene: TRBJ2-3
clone size: .
CDR3 DNA: TGCAGCATCCTAGGGGACAGAACAGATACGCAGTATTTT
CDR3 protein: CSILGDRTDTQYF

V gene: TRBV7-8
D gene: .
J gene: TRBJ1-5
clone size: .
CDR3 DNA: TGTGCCAGCAGCTTCGCAGGGAATCAGCCCCAGCATTTT
CDR3 protein: CASSFAGNQPQHF

V gene: TRBV27
D gene: .
J gene: TRBJ2-1
clone size: .
CDR3 DNA: TGTGCCAGCAGCGGGGATTCTTCAAATGAGCAGTTCTTC
CDR3 protein: CASSGDSSNEQFF

V gene: TRBV7-2
D gene: TRBD1
J gene: TRBJ2-3
clone size: .
CDR3 DNA: TGTGCAGAGGTGACAGGGGGCGCAGATACGCAGTATTTT
CDR3 protein: CAEVTGGADTQYF

V gene: TRBV6-6
D gene: .
J gene: TRBJ2-3
clone size: .
CDR3 DNA: TGTGCCAGCAGTTACTCTGACAGCAGCACAGATACGCAGTATTTT
CDR3 protein: CASSYSDSSTDTQYF

V gene: TRBV5-6
D gene: .
J gene: TRBJ2-2
clone size: .
CDR3 DNA: TGTGCCAGCAGCTTCCGACCCGGGCTGGGGCCCGGGGAGCTGTTTTTT
CDR3 protein: CASSFRPGLGPGELFF

V gene: TRBV2
D gene: TRBD1
J gene: TRBJ2-5
clone size: .
CDR3 DNA: TGTGCCAGCAGTGAACGGACAGGGAACGGGAAGACCCAGTACTTC
CDR3 protein: CASSERTGNGKTQYF

V gene: TRBV5-1
D gene: .
J gene: TRBJ1-2
clone size: .
CDR3 DNA: TGCGCCAGCTCGGAGGGGCAGGGCCTTCCTGGCTACACCTTC
CDR3 protein: CASSEGQGLPGYTF

V gene: TRBV6-1
D gene: .
J gene: TRBJ1-5
clone size: .
CDR3 DNA: TGTGCCAGCTCAGGGAATAGCAATCAGCCCCAGCATTTT
CDR3 protein: CASSGNSNQPQHF

V gene: TRBV19
D gene: TRBD2
J gene: TRBJ2-5
clone size: .
CDR3 DNA: TGTGCCAGTAGTATTAGCGGGGGCCAGGGAGAGACCCAGTACTTC
CDR3 protein: CASSISGGQGETQYF

V gene: TRBV4-3
D gene: TRBD1
J gene: TRBJ1-3
clone size: .
CDR3 DNA: TGCGCCAGCAGCCAAGATCCCAGCGGACAGGGGGCACGAAACACCATATATTTT
CDR3 protein: CASSQDPSGQGARNTIYF

V gene: TRBV18
D gene: TRBD1
J gene: TRBJ2-7
clone size: .
CDR3 DNA: TGTGCCAGCTCACCGCCGAACAGGGGGCAGTCCCACGAGCAGTACTTC
CDR3 protein: CASSPPNRGQSHEQYF